The source of this TCR beta chain is a study of cytomegalovirus exposure and HLA in healthy donors. As regards this clone: The sample carries other DNA sequences with the same CDR3.

The CDR3 spans 12 residues. V lost 5 bases to trimming and J lost 5 bases, with 9 bases between them. Germline V gene sequence: CDR1 SGHTA, CDR2 FQGNSA. In the PCR, 60 Vbeta and 13 Jbeta primers were used. Produced via immunoSEQ multiplex PCR; TCRdb's table is partial and in-frame only. The table has 95,000 to 150,000 clones, approximately 78% seen once. The receptor was isolated from a man in his forties or fifties in good health and CMV-seronegative. The chain has TRBV7-2 and TRBJ1-2, with TRBD1 as a possible D gene (6 bases). Sequenced material: PBMCs. CDR3 region: CASSPGQYGYTF. For the CDR3, the DNA is TGTGCCAGCAGCCCTGGACAGTATGGCTACACCTTC.